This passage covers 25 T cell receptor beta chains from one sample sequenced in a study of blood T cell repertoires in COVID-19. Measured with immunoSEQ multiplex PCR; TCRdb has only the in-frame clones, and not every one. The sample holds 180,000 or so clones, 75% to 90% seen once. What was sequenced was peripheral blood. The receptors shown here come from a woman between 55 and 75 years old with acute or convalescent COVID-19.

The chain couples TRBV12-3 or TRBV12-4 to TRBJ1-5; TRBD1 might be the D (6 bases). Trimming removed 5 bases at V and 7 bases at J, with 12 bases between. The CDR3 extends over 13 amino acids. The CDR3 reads CASSAQGEQPQHF. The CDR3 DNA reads TGTGCCAGCAGTGCACAGGGAGAGCAGCCCCAGCATTTT.

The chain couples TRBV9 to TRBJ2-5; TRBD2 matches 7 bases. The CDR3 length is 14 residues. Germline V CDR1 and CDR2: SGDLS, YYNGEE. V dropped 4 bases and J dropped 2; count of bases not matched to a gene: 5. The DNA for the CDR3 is TGTGCCAGCAGCCCCGGGACTATGCAAGAGACCCAGTACTTC. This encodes CASSPGTMQETQYF. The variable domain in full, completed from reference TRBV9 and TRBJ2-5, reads DSGVTQTPKHLITATGQRVTLRCSPRSGDLSVYWYQQSLDQGLQFLIQYYNGEERAKGNILERFSAQQFPDLHSELNLSSLELGDSALYFCASSPGTMQETQYFGPGTRLLVL.

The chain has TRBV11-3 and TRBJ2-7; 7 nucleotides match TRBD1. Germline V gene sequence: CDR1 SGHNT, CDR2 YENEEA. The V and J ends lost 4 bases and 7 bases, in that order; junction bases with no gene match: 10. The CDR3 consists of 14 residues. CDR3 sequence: CASSSNRQGWEQYV. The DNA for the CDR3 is TGTGCCAGCAGCTCCAACCGACAGGGATGGGAGCAGTACGTC.

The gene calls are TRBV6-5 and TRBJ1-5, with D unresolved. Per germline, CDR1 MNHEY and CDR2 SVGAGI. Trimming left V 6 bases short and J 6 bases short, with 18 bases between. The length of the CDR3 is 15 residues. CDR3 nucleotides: TGTGCCAGCAGCGGAGGACCGGCGGGAGGTCAGCCCCAGCATTTT. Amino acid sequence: CASSGGPAGGQPQHF.

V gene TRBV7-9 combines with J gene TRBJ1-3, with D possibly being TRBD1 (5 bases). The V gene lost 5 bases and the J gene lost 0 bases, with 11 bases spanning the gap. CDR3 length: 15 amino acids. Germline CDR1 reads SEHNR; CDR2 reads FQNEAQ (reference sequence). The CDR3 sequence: CASSPTVSSGNTIYF. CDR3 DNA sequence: TGTGCCAGCAGCCCGACAGTTTCCTCTGGAAACACCATATATTTT.

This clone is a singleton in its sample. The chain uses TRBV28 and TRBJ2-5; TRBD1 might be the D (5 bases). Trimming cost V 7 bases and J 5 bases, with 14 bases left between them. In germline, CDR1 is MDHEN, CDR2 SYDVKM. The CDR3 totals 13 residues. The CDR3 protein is CASTGHTGETQYF. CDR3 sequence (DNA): TGTGCCAGCACCGGACATACTGGGGAGACCCAGTACTTC.

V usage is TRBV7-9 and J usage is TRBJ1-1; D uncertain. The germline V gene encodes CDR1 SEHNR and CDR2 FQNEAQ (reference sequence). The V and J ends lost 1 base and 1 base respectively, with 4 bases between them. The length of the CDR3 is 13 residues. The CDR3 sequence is CASSLDRNTEAFF. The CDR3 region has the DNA TGTGCCAGCAGCTTAGACAGGAACACTGAAGCTTTCTTT.

The CDR3 bases are TGTGCCACCAGTTCCCGGGACAGGGGGTCAGATACGCAGTATTTT. Its protein is CATSSRDRGSDTQYF. The V gene is TRBV24-1, the J gene TRBJ2-3; 11 nucleotides align to TRBD1. With 6 bases clipped from V and 4 bases from J, the junction kept 5 bases outside the gene matches. The CDR3 covers 15 residues. Germline CDR1 and CDR2: KGHDR and SFDVKD.

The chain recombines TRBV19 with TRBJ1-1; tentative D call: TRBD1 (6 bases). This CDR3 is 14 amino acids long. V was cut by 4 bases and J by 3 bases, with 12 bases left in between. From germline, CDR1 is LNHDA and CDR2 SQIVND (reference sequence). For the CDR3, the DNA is TGTGCCAGTAGTAGTTGGACAGTAGACACTGAAGCTTTCTTT. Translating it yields CASSSWTVDTEAFF. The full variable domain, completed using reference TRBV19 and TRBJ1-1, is DGGITQSPKYLFRKEGQNVTLSCEQNLNHDAMYWYRQDPGQGLRLIYYSQIVNDFQKGDIAEGYSVSREKKESFPLTVTSAQKNPTAFYLCASSSWTVDTEAFFGQGTRLTVV.

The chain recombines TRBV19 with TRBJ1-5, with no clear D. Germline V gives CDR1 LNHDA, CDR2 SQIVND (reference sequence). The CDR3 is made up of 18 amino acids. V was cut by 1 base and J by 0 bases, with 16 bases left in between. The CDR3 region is CASSIGVRAPNSNQPQHF. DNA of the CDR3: TGTGCCAGTAGTATAGGGGTGAGGGCACCGAATAGCAATCAGCCCCAGCATTTT.

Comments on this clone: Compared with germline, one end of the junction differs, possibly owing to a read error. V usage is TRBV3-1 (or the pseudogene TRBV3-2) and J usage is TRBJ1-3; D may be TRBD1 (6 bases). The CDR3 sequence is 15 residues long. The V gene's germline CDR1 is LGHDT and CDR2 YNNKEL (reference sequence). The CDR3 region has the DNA TGTGTCAGCAGCTCAGAGGGGACAACCTCGGTCGCCATATATTTT. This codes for CVSSSEGTTSVAIYF.

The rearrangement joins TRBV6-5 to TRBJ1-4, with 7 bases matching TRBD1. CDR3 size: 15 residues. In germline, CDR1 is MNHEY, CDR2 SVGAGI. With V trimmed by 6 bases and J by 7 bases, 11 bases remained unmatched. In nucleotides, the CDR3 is TGTGCCAGCAGCTCCCTTAGGGACAGCTCTGAAAAACTGTTTTTT. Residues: CASSSLRDSSEKLFF.

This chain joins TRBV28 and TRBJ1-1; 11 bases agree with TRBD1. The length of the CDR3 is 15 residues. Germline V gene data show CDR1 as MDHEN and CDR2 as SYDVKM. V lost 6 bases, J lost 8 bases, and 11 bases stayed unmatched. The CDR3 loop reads CASRTKGQGAREAFF. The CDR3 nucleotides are TGTGCCAGCAGGACTAAAGGACAGGGGGCTCGGGAAGCTTTCTTT.

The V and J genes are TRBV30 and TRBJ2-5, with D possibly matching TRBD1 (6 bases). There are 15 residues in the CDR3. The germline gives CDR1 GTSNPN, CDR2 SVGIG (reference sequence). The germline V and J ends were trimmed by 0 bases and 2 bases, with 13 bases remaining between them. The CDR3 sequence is CAWSVRGRLQETQYF. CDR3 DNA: TGTGCCTGGAGTGTCAGGGGCCGGCTGCAAGAGACCCAGTACTTC.

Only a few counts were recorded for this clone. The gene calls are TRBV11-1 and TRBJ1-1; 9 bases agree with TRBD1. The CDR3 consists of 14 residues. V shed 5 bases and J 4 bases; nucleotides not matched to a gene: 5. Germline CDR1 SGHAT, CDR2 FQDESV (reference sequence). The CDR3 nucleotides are TGTGCCAGCAGCATGGGACAGGGCTTCACTGAAGCTTTCTTT. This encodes CASSMGQGFTEAFF. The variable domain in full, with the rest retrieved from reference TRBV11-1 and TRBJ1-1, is EAEVAQSPRYKITEKSQAVAFWCDPISGHATLYWYRQILGQGPELLVQFQDESVVDDSQLPKDRFSAERLKGVDSTLKIQPAELGDSAMYLCASSMGQGFTEAFFGQGTRLTVV.

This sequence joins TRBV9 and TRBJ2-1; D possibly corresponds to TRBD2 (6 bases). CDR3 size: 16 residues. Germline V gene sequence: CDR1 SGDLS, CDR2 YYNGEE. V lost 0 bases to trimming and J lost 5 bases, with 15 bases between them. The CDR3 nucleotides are TGTGCCAGCAGCGTAGGAAGTAGCGGAGCGAACAATGAGCAGTTCTTC. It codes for CASSVGSSGANNEQFF.

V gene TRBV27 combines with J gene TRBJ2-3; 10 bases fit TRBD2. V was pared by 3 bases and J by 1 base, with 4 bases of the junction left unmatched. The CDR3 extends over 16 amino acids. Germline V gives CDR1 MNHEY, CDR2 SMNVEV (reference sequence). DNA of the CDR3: TGTGCCAGCAGTTTCCTCGGACTAGCGGGCACAGATACGCAGTATTTT. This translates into CASSFLGLAGTDTQYF.

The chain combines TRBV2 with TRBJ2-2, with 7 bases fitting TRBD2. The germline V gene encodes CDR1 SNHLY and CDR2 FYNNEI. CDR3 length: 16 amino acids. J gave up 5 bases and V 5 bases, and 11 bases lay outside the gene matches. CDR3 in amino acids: CASSPAGRGWTGELFF. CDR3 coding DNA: TGTGCCAGCAGTCCGGCGGGGCGGGGGTGGACCGGGGAGCTGTTTTTT.

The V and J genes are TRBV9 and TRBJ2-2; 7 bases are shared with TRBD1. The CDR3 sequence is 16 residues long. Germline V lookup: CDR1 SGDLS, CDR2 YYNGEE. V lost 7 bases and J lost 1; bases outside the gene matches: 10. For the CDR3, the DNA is TGTGCCAGCGGAACTGCACAGGGGCGGAACACCGGGGAGCTGTTTTTT. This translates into CASGTAQGRNTGELFF. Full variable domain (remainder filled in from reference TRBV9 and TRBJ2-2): DSGVTQTPKHLITATGQRVTLRCSPRSGDLSVYWYQQSLDQGLQFLIQYYNGEERAKGNILERFSAQQFPDLHSELNLSSLELGDSALYFCASGTAQGRNTGELFFGEGSRLTVL.

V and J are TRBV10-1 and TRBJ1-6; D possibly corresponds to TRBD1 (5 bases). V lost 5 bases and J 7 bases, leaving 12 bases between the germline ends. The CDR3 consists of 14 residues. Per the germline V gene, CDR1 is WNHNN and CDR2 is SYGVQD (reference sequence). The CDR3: CASSPGTGNSPLHF. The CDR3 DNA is TGCGCCAGCAGTCCCGGGACTGGGAATTCACCCCTCCACTTT.

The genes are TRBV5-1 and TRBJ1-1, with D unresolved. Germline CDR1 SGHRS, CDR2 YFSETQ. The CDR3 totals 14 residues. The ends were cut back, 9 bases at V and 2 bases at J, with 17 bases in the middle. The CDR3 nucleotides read TGCGCCACCAAGTACGACAACGGAAACACTGAAGCTTTCTTT. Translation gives CATKYDNGNTEAFF. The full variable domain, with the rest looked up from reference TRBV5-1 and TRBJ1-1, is KAGVTQTPRYLIKTRGQQVTLSCSPISGHRSVSWYQQTPGQGLQFLFEYFSETQRNKGNFPGRFSGRQFSNSRSEMNVSTLELGDSALYLCATKYDNGNTEAFFGQGTRLTVV.

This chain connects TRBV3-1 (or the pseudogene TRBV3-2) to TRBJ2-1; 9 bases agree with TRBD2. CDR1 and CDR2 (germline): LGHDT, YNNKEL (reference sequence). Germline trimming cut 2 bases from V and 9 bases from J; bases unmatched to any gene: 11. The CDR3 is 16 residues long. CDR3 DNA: TGTGCCAGCAGCCAACTAGCGGGAAGGGGGATGAGTGAGCAGTTCTTC. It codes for CASSQLAGRGMSEQFF.

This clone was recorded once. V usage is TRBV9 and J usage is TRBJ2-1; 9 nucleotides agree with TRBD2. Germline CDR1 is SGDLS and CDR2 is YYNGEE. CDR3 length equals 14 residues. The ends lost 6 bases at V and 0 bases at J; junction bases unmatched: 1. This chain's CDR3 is CASNSGGSYNEQFF. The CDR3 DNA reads TGTGCCAGCAATAGCGGGGGCTCCTACAATGAGCAGTTCTTC.

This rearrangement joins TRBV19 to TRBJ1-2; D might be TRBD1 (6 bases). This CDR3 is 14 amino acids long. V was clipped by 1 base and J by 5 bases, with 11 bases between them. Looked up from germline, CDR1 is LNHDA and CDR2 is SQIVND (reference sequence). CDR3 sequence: CASSIVGQLYGYTF. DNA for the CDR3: TGTGCCAGTAGTATAGTCGGACAGTTATATGGCTACACCTTC.

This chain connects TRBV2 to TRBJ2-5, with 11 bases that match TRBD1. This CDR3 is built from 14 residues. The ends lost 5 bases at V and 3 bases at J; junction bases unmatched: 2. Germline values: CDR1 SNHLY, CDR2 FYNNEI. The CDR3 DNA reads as TGTGCCAGCAGTCAGGGACAGGGGGAAGAGACCCAGTACTTC. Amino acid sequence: CASSQGQGEETQYF. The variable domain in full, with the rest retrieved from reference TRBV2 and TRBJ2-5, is EPEVTQTPSHQVTQMGQEVILRCVPISNHLYFYWYRQILGQKVEFLVSFYNNEISEKSEIFDDQFSVERPDGSNFTLKIRSTKLEDSAMYFCASSQGQGEETQYFGPGTRLLVL.